The clone carrying this T cell receptor beta chain was recorded a few times. CDR1 and CDR2 (germline): ENHRY, SYGVKD. V trimming: 2 bases; J trimming: 5 bases; junction bases outside the gene matches: 6. CDR3 length: 15 residues. This specimen comes from a study of blood T cells in healthy people across ages. Total RNA, at least 5.5 micrograms per sample, was extracted from PBMCs. PCR was performed a second time for about 7 to 12 cycles using a sample-barcoded 5' primer and a J-beta primer mix. Through a template-switch adaptor with 12 random nucleotides, each cDNA molecule received a tag. TCRdb re-derived calls from the 5' RACE reads in MiXCR, one entry per CDR3 protein. The sample lists about 800,000 distinct CDR3 sequences; around a quarter were seen once. The same specimen was also included in a second study, on T cells of mothers and their children.

The TCR originated in a boy between 5 and 17 years old in good health. The chain couples TRBV10-3 to TRBJ2-1, with TRBD1 matching 7 bases. Sequences were obtained from blood. The CDR3 DNA reads as TGTGCCATCAGTGAGAGACAGGGTGAGGACAATGAGCAGTTCTTC. Residues: CAISERQGEDNEQFF.